Reported below is one T cell receptor (beta chain). This table comes from immunoSEQ multiplex PCR, and its TCRdb copy is limited to in-frame clones, with some not included. The table has some 350,000 clones, about 90% seen once. Germline assignment: CDR1 MGHRA and CDR2 YSYEKL. The CDR3 totals 19 residues. The ends lost 0 bases at V and 0 bases at J; junction bases unmatched: 13. Ages ranged from about 18 to 89 years, with residence in fewer than 25 US areas. These data are taken from a study of blood T cell repertoires in COVID-19. This receptor was identified in a young woman who had recovered from COVID-19. The gene calls are TRBV4-1 and TRBJ2-7; the match to TRBD2 covers 8 bases. Sequencing was carried out using PBMCs or T cells enriched from blood (not recorded which). For the CDR3, the DNA is TGCGCCAGCAGCCAAGACAACTGGGCGGGGGGCCTACCCTCCTACGAGCAGTACTTC. Translation gives CASSQDNWAGGLPSYEQYF.